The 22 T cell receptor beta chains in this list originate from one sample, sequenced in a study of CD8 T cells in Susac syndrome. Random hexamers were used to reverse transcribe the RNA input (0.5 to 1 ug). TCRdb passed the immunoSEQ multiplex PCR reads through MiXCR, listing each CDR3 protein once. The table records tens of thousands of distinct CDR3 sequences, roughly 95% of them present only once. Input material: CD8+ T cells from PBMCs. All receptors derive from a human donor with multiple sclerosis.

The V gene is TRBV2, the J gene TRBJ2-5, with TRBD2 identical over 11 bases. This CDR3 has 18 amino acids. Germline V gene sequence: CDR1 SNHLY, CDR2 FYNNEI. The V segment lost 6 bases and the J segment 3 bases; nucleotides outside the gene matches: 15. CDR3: CASRGGGLAVGLKETQYF. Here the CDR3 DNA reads TGTGCCAGCAGGGGAGGGGGACTAGCGGTAGGGTTGAAAGAGACCCAGTACTTC.

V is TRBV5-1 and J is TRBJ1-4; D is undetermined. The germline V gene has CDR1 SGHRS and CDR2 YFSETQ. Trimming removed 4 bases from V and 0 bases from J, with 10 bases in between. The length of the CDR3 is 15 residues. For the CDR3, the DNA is TGCGCCAGCAGCCCCCGCGGGCCAACTAATGAAAAACTGTTTTTT. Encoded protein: CASSPRGPTNEKLFF.

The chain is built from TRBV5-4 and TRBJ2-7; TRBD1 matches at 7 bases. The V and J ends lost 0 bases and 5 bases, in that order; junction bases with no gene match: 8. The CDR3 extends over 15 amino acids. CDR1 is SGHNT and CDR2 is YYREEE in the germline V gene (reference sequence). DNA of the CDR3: TGTGCCAGCAGCTTGGTAGCAGGGGGTGTCGACGAGCAGTACTTC. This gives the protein CASSLVAGGVDEQYF.

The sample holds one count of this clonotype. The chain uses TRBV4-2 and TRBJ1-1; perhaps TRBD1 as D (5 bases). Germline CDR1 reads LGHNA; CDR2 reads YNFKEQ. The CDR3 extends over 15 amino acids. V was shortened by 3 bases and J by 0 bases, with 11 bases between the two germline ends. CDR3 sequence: CASSQGGSMNTEAFF. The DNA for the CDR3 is TGTGCCAGCAGCCAGGGGGGAAGTATGAACACTGAAGCTTTCTTT.

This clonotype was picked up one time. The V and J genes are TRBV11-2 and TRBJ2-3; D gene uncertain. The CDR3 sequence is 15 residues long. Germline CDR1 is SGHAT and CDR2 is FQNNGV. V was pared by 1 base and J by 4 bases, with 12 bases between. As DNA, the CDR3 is TGTGCCAGCAGCTTAGGGGCGTTGTCCGCAGATACGCAGTATTTT. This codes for CASSLGALSADTQYF.

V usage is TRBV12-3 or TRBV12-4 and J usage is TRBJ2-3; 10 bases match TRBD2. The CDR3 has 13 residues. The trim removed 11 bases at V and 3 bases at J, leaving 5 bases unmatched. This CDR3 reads CACLAGATDTQYF. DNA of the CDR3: TGTGCCTGCCTAGCGGGAGCGACAGATACGCAGTATTTT.

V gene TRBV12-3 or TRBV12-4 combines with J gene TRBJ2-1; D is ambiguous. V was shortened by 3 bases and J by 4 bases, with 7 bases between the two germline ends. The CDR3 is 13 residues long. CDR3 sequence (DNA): TGTGCCAGCAGTTTGTTACATTACAATGAGCAGTTCTTC. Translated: CASSLLHYNEQFF.

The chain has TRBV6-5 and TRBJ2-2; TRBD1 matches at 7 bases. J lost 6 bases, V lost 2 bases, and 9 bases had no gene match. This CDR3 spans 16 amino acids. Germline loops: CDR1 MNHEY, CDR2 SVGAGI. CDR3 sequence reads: CASSYRGQGIPGELFF. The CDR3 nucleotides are TGTGCCAGCAGTTACAGGGGGCAGGGGATCCCCGGGGAGCTGTTTTTT.

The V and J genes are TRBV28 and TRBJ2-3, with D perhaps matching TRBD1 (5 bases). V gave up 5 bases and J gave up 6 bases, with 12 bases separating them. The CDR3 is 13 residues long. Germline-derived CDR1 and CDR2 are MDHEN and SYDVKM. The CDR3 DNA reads TGTGCCAGCAGTGTGACAGTAAGGGATACGCAGTATTTT. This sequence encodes CASSVTVRDTQYF.

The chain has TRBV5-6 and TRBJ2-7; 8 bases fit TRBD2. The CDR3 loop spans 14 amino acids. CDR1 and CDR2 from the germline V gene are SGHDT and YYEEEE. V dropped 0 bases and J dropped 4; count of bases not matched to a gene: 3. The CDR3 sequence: CASSLALAGYEQYF. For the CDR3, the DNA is TGTGCCAGCAGCTTGGCGCTAGCGGGTTACGAGCAGTACTTC.

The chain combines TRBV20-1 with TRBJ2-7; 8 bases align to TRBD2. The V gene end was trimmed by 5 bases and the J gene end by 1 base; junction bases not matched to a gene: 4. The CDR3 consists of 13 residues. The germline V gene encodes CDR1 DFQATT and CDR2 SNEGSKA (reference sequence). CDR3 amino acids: CSAPIAGSYEQYF. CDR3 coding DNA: TGCAGTGCTCCTATAGCGGGGTCCTACGAGCAGTACTTC.

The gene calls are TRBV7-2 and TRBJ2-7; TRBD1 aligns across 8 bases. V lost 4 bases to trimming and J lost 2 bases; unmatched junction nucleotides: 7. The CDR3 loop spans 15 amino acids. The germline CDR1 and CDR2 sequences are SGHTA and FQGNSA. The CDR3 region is CASSSPGQATYEQYF. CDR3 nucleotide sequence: TGTGCCAGCAGCTCGCCGGGACAGGCTACCTACGAGCAGTACTTC. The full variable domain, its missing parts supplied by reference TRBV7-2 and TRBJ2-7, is GAGVSQSPSNKVTEKGKDVELRCDPISGHTALYWYRQSLGQGLEFLIYFQGNSAPDKSGLPSDRFSAERTGGSVSTLTIQRTQQEDSAVYLCASSSPGQATYEQYFGPGTRLTVT.

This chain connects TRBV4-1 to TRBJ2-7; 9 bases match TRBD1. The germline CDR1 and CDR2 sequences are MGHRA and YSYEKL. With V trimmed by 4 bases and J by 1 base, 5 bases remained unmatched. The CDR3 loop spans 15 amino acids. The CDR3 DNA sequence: TGCGCCAGCAGCCCTTTGGACAGGGGATCCTACGAGCAGTACTTC. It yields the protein CASSPLDRGSYEQYF.

The CDR3 here is CASSGGGLAGRVKDYEQFF. In DNA, the CDR3 is TGTGCCAGCAGCGGGGGGGGACTAGCGGGGAGGGTTAAGGATTATGAGCAGTTCTTC. The V and J genes are TRBV9 and TRBJ2-1; 13 nucleotides match TRBD2. Germline-derived CDR1 and CDR2 are SGDLS and YYNGEE. CDR3 length: 19 residues. The junction had 17 bases not matched to a gene; V was cut back by 3 bases and J by 8 bases.

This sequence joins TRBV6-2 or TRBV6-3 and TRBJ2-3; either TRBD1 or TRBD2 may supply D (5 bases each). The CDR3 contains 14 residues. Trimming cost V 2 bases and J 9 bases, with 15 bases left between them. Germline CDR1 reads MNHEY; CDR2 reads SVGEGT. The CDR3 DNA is TGTGCCAGCAGTTACCCCTGGGGACCACAAACGCAGTATTTT. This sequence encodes CASSYPWGPQTQYF.

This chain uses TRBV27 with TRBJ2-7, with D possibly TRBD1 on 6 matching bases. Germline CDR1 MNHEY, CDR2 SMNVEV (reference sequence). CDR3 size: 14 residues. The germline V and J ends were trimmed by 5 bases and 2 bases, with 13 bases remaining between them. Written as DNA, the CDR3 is TGTGCCAGCAGTGAAGGGGGAAAAGCCTACGAGCAGTACTTC. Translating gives CASSEGGKAYEQYF.

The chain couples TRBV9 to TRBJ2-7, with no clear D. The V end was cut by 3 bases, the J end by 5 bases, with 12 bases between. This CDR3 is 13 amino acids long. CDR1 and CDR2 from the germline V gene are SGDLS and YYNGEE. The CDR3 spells CASSAYFEDEQYF. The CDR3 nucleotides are TGTGCCAGCAGCGCCTACTTCGAAGACGAGCAGTACTTC.

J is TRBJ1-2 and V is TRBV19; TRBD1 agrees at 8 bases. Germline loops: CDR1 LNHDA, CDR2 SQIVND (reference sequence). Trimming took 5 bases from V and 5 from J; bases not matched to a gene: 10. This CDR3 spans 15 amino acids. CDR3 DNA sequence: TGTGCCAGTAGTGCCGGGACAGGCGTCTCTTATGGCTACACCTTC. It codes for CASSAGTGVSYGYTF. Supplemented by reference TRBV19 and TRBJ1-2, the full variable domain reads DGGITQSPKYLFRKEGQNVTLSCEQNLNHDAMYWYRQDPGQGLRLIYYSQIVNDFQKGDIAEGYSVSREKKESFPLTVTSAQKNPTAFYLCASSAGTGVSYGYTFGSGTRLTVV.

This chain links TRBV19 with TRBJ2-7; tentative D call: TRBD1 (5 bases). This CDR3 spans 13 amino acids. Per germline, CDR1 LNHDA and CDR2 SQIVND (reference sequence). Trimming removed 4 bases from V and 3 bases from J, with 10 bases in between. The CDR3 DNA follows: TGTGCCAGTAGTACGCAGGGTTACTACGAGCAGTACTTC. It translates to CASSTQGYYEQYF.

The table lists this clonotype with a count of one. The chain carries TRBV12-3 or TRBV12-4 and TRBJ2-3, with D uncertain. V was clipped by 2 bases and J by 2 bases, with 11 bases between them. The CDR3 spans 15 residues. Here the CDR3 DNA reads TGTGCCAGCAGTTTAATGGGCGGCAACACAGATACGCAGTATTTT. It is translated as CASSLMGGNTDTQYF.

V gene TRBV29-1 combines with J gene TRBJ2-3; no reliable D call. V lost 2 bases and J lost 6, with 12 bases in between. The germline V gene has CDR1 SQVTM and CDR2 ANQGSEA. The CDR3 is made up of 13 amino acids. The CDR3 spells CSVERTSGDTQYF. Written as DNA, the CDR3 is TGCAGCGTTGAACGTACATCTGGGGATACGCAGTATTTT.

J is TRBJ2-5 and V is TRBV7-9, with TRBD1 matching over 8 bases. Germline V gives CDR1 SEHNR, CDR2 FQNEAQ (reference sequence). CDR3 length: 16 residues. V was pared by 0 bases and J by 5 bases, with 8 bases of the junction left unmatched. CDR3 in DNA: TGTGCCAGCAGCTTAGCCTCCAGGGGGCTTGGGGAGACCCAGTACTTC. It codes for CASSLASRGLGETQYF.